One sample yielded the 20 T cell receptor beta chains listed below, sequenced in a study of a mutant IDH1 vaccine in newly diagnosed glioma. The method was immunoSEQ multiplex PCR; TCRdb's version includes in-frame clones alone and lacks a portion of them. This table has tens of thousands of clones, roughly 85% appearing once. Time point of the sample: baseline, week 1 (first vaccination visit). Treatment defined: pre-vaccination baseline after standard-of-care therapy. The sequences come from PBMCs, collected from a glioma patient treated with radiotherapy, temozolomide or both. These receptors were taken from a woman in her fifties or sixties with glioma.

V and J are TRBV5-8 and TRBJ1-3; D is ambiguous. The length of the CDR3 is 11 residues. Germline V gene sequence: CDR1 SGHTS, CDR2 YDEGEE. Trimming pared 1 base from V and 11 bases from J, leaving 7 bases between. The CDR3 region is CASSLTIAIYF. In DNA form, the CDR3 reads TGTGCCAGCAGCTTGACTATCGCCATATATTTT.

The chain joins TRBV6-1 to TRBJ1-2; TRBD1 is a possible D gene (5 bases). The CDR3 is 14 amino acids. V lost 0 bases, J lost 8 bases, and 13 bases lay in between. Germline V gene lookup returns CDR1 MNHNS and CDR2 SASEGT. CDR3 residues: CASSEAPGTGGYTF. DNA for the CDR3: TGTGCCAGCAGTGAAGCCCCCGGGACGGGGGGCTACACCTTC.

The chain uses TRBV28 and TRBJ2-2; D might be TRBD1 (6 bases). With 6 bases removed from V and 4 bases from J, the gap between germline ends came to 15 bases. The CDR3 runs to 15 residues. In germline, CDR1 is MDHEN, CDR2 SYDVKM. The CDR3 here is CASRVRGMATGELFF. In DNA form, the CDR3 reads TGTGCCAGCAGGGTCAGGGGCATGGCCACCGGGGAGCTGTTTTTT.

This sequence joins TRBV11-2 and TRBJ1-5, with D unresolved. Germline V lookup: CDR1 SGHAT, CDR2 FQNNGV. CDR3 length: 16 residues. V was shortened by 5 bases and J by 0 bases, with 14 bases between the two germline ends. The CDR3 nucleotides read TGTGCCAGCAGCACTCTGCGGAGCGATAGCAATCAGCCCCAGCATTTT. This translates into CASSTLRSDSNQPQHF.

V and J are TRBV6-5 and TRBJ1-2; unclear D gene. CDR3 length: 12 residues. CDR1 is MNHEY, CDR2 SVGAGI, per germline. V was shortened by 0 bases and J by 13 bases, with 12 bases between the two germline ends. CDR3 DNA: TGTGCCAGCAGTTACTCTCTGCGGGAGTTCACCTTC. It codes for CASSYSLREFTF.

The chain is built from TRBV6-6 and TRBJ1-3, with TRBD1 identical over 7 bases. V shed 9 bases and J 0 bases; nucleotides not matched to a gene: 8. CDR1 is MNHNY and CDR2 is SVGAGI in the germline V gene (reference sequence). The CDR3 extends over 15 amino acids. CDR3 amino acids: CASQLSGGSGNTIYF. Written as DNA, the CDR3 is TGTGCCAGTCAGTTATCAGGGGGCTCTGGAAACACCATATATTTT.

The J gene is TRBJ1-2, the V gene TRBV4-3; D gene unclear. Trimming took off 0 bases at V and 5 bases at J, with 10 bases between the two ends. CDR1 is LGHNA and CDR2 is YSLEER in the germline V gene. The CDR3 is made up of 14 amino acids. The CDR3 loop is CASSQDRYSYGYTF. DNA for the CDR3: TGCGCCAGCAGCCAAGATCGGTATTCTTATGGCTACACCTTC.

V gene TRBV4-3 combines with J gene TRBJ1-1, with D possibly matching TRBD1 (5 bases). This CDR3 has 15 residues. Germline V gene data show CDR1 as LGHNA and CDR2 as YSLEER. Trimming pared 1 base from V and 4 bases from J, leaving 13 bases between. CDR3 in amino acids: CASSQGGRGGTEAFF. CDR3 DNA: TGCGCCAGCAGCCAAGGTGGGCGGGGGGGCACTGAAGCTTTCTTT.

The chain's CDR3 is CASSRENAGNTIYF. CDR3 sequence (DNA): TGTGCCAGCAGCCGTGAAAATGCTGGAAACACCATATATTTT. The V and J genes are TRBV5-4 and TRBJ1-3; D ambiguous. Between the trimmed V and J ends, which lost 4 bases and 2 bases, there was a span of 10 bases. The CDR3 totals 14 residues. The germline V gene has CDR1 SGHNT and CDR2 YYREEE (reference sequence).

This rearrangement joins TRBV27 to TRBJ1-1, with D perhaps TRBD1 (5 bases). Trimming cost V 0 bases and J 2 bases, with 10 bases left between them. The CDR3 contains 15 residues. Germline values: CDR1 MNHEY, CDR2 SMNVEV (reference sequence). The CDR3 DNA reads TGTGCCAGCAGTTTATCTGGCAGGGTTAACACTGAAGCTTTCTTT. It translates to CASSLSGRVNTEAFF.

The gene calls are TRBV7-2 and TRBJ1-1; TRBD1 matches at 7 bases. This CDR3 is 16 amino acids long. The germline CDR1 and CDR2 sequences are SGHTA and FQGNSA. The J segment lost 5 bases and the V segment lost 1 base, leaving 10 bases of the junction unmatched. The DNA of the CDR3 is TGTGCCAGCAGCTTAGACAGGGGTTGGAGGGGTACTGAAGCTTTCTTT. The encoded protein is CASSLDRGWRGTEAFF.

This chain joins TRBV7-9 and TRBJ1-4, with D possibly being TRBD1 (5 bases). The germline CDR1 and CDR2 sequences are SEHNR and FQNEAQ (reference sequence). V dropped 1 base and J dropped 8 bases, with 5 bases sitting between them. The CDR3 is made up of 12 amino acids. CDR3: CASSLEGEKLFF. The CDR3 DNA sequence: TGTGCCAGCAGCTTAGAGGGGGAAAAACTGTTTTTT.

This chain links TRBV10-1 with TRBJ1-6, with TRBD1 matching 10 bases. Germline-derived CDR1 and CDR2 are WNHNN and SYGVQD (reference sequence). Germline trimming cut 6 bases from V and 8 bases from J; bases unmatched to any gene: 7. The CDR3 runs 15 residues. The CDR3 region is CASRPGTGEHSPLHF. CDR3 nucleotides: TGCGCCAGCAGGCCCGGGACAGGGGAGCATTCACCCCTCCACTTT.

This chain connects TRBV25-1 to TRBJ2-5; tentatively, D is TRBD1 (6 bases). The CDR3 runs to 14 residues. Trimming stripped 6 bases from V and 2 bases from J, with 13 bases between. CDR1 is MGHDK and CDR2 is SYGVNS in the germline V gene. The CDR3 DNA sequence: TGTGCCAGCAGCTCATCCAGGGGTCAAGAGACCCAGTACTTC. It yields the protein CASSSSRGQETQYF.

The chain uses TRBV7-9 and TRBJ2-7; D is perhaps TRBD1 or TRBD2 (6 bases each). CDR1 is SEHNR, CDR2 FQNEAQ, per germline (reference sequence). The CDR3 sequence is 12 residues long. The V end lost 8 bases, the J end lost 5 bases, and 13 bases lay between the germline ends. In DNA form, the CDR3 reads TGTGCCAGCTGGGGGGCCCCAGACGAGCAGTACTTC. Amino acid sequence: CASWGAPDEQYF.

The CDR3 protein is CASSNGLSMNTEAFF. DNA for the CDR3: TGTGCCAGCAGTAACGGACTGTCCATGAACACTGAAGCTTTCTTT. V gene TRBV6-5 combines with J gene TRBJ1-1; D not certain. Germline CDR1 MNHEY, CDR2 SVGAGI. Trimming stripped 5 bases from V and 0 bases from J, with 13 bases between. This CDR3 has 15 amino acids.

CDR3 loop: CASSEDSPGRGQPQHF. CDR3 bases: TGTGCCAGCAGTGAAGACAGCCCGGGGAGAGGTCAGCCCCAGCATTTT. The chain carries TRBV2 and TRBJ1-5; no definite D call. Trimming removed 1 base at V and 6 bases at J, with 16 bases between. Germline lookup yields CDR1 SNHLY and CDR2 FYNNEI. The CDR3 is 16 residues long.

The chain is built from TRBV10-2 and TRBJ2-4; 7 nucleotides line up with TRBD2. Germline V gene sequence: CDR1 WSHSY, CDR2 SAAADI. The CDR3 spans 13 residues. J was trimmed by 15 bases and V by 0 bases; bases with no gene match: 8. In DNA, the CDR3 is TGCGCCAGCAGTGAGTCGGGCCGGGGGAGGGGGTACTTC. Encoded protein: CASSESGRGRGYF.

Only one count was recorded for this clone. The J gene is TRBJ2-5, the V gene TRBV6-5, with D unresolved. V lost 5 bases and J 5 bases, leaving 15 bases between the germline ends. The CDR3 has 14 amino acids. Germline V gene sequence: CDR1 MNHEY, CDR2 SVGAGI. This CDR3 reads CASSPRRQSETQYF. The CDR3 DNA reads TGTGCCAGCAGTCCGCGGAGACAATCGGAGACCCAGTACTTC.

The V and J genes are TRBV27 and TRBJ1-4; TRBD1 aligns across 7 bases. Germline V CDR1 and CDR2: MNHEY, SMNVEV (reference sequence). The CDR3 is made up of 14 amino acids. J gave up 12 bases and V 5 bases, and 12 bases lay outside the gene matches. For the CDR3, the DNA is TGTGCCAGCAGTGGCTTTCGGACAGGCGAGGAACTGTTTTTT. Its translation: CASSGFRTGEELFF. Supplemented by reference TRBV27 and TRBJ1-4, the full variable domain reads EAQVTQNPRYLITVTGKKLTVTCSQNMNHEYMSWYRQDPGLGLRQIYYSMNVEVTDKGDVPEGYKVSRKEKRNFPLILESPSPNQTSLYFCASSGFRTGEELFFGSGTQLSVL.